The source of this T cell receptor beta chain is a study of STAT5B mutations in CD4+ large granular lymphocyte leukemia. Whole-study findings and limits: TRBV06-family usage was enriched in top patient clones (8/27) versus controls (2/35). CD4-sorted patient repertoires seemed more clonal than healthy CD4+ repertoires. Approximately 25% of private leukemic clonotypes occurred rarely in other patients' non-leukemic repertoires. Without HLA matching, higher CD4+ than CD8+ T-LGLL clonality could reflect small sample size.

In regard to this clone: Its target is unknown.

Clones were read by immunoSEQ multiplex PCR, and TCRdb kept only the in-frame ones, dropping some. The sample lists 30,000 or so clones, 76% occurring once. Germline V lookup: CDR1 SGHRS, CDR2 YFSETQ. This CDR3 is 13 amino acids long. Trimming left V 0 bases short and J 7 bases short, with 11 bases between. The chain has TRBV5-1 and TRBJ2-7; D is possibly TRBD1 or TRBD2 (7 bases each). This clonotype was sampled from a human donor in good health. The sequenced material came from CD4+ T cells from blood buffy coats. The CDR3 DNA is TGCGCCAGCAGCTTGGCCAGGGGGGGAGAGCAGTACTTC. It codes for CASSLARGGEQYF.